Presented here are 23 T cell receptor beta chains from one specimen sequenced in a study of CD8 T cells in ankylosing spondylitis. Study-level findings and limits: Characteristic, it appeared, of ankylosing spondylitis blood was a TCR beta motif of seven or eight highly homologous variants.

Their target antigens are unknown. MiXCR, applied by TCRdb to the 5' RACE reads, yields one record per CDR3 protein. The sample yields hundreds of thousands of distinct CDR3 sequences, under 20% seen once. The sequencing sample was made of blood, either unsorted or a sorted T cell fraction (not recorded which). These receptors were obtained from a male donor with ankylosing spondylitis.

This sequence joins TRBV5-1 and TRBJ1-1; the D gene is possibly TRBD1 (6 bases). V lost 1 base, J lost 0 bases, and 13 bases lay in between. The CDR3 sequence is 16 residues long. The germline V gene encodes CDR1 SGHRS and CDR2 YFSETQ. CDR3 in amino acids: CASSLQSGTLNTEAFF. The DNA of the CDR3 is TGCGCCAGCAGCTTGCAATCCGGGACACTGAACACTGAAGCTTTCTTT.

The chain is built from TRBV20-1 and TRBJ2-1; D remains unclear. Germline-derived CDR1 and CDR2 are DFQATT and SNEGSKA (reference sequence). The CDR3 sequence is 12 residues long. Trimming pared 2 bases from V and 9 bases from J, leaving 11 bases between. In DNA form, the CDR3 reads TGCAGTGCTAGACAAATCGGCAGTGAGCAGTTCTTC. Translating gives CSARQIGSEQFF.

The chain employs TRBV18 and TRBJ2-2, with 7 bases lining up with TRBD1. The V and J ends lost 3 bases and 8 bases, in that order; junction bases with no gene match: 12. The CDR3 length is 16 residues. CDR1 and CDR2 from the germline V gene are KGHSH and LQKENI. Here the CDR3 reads CASSPPRTGRPGELFF. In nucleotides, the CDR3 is TGTGCCAGCTCACCGCCCCGGACAGGTCGGCCGGGGGAGCTGTTTTTT.

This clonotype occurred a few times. CDR3 DNA sequence: TGTGCCAGCAGTTTCCGGGACAGGGCCACCTATAATTCACCCCTCCACTTT. Protein product: CASSFRDRATYNSPLHF. The rearrangement links TRBV27 to TRBJ1-6; 9 positions agree with TRBD1. V was pared by 3 bases and J by 2 bases, with 5 bases of the junction left unmatched. The CDR3 loop spans 17 amino acids. CDR1 is MNHEY, CDR2 SMNVEV, per germline (reference sequence).

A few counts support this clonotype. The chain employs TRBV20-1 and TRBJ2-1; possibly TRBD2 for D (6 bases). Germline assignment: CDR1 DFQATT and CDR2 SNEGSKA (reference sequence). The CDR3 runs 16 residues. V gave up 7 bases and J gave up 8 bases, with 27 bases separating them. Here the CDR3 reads CSVSRRGGPTTYEQFF. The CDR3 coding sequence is TGCAGTGTATCCCGCCGCGGAGGGCCGACGACCTATGAGCAGTTCTTC.

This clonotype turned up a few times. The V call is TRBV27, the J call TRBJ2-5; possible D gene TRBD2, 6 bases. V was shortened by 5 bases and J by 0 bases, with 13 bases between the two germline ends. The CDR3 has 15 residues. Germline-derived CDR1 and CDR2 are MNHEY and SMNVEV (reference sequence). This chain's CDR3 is CASSRGAGNQETQYF. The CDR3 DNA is TGTGCCAGCAGTAGAGGGGCGGGGAACCAAGAGACCCAGTACTTC.

Here the CDR3 reads CASSPRGVYNEQFF. The DNA for the CDR3 is TGTGCCAGCAGTCCTAGGGGGGTCTACAATGAGCAGTTCTTC. This chain joins TRBV6-7 and TRBJ2-1, with D perhaps given as TRBD1 or TRBD2 (6 bases each). TRBV6-7 is annotated as an ORF whose role is uncertain. Between the trimmed V and J ends, which lost 5 bases and 3 bases, there was a span of 11 bases. The CDR3 contains 14 residues.

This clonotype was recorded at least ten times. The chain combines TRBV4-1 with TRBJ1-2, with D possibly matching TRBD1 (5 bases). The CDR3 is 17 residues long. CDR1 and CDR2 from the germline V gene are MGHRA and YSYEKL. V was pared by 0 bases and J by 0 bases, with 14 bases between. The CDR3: CASSQEAGPRPNYGYTF. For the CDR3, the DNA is TGCGCCAGCAGCCAAGAGGCAGGGCCAAGACCTAACTATGGCTACACCTTC.

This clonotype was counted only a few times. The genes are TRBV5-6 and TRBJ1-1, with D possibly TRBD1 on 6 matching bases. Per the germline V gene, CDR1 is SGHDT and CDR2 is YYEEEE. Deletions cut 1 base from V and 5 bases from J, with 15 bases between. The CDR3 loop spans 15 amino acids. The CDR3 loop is CASSLRGAEGTEAFF. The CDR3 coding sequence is TGTGCCAGCAGCTTGAGGGGGGCAGAAGGTACTGAAGCTTTCTTT. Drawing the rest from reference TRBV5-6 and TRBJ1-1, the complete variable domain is DAGVTQSPTHLIKTRGQQVTLRCSPKSGHDTVSWYQQALGQGPQFIFQYYEEEERQRGNFPDRFSGHQFPNYSSELNVNALLLGDSALYLCASSLRGAEGTEAFFGQGTRLTVV.

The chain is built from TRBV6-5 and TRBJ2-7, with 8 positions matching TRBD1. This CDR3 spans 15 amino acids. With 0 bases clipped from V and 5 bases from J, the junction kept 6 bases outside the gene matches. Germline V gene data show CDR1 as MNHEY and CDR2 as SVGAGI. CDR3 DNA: TGTGCCAGCAGTTACTCGCCGACAGGGGAAAACGAGCAGTACTTC. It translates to CASSYSPTGENEQYF.

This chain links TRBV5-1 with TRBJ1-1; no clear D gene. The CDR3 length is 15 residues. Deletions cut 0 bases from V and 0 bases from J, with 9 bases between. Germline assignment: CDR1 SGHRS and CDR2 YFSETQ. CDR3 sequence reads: CASSLEASMNTEAFF. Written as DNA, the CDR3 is TGCGCCAGCAGCTTGGAGGCCAGCATGAACACTGAAGCTTTCTTT.

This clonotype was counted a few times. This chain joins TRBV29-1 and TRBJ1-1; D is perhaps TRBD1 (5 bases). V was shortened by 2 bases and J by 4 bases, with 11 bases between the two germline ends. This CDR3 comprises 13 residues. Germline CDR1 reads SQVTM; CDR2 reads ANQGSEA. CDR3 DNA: TGCAGCGTTGAAAGGGGTGGCGGCACTGAAGCTTTCTTT. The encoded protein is CSVERGGGTEAFF.

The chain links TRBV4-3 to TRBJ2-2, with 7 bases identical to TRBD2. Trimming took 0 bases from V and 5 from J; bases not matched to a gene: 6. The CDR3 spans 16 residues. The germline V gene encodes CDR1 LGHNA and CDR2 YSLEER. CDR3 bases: TGCGCCAGCAGCCAAGAGGGCGGGAGAAAGACCGGGGAGCTGTTTTTT. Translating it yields CASSQEGGRKTGELFF.

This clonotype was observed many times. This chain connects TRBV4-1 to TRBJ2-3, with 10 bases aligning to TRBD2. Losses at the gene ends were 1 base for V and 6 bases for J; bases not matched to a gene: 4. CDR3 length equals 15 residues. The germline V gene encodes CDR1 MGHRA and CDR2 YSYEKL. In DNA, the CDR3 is TGCGCCAGCAGCCAAGGGGGAGCGGGAGGGGATACGCAGTATTTT. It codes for CASSQGGAGGDTQYF.

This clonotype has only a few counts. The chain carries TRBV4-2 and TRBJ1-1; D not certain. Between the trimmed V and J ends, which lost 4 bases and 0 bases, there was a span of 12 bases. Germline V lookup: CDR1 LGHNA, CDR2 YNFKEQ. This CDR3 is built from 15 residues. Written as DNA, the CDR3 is TGTGCCAGCAGCCTGGGCTCCCTGATGAACACTGAAGCTTTCTTT. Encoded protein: CASSLGSLMNTEAFF.

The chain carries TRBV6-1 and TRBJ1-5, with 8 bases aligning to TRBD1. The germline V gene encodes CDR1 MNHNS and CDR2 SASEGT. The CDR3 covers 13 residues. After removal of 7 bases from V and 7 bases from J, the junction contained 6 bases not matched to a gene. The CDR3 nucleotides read TGTGCCAGCACCCGGACAGGGATGCAGCCCCAGCATTTT. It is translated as CASTRTGMQPQHF.

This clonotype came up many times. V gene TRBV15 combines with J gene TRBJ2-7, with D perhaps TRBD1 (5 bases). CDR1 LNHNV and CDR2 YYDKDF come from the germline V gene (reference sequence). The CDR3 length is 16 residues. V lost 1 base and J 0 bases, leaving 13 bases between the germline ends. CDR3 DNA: TGTGCCACCAGCAGAGTAGGGGATCTAGGCTCCTACGAGCAGTACTTC. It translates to CATSRVGDLGSYEQYF.

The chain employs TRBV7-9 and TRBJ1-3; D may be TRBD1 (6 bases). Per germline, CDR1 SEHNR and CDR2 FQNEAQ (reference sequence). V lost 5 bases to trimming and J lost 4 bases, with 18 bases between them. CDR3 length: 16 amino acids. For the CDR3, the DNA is TGTGCCAGCAGCCTAAGTGTATGGACAGTCGGAAACACCATATATTTT. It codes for CASSLSVWTVGNTIYF.

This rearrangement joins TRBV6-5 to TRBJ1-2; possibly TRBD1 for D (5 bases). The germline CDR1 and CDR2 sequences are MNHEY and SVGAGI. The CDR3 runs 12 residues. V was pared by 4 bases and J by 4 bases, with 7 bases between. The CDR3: CASSSGLYGYTF. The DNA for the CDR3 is TGTGCCAGCAGTTCGGGACTCTATGGCTACACCTTC.

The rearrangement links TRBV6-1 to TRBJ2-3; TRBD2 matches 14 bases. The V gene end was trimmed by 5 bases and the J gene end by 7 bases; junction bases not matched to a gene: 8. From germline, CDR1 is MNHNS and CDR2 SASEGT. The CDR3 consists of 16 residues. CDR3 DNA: TGTGCCAGCAGTACCGGGACTAGCGGGAGTATGTATACGCAGTATTTT. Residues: CASSTGTSGSMYTQYF.

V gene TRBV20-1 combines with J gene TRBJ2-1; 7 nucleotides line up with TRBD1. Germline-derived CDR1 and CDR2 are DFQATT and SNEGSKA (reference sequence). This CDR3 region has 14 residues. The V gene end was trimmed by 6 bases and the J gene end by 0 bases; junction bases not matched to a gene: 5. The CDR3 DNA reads TGCAGTGCCCGGGGACAGAGCTCCTACAATGAGCAGTTCTTC. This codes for CSARGQSSYNEQFF.

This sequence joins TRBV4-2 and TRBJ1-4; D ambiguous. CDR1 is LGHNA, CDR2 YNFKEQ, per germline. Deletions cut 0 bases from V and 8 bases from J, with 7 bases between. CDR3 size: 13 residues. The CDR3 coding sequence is TGTGCCAGCAGCCAAGATATTAGGGAAAAACTGTTTTTT. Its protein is CASSQDIREKLFF.

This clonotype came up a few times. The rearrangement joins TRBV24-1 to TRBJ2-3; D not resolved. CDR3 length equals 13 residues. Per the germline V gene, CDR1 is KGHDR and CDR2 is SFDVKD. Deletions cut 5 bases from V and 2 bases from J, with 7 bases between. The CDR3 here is CATSARSTDTQYF. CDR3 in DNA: TGTGCCACCAGTGCCCGCTCCACAGATACGCAGTATTTT.